The clone carrying this T cell receptor beta chain was counted ten times or more. The antigen remains undetermined. The V gene's germline CDR1 is SGHRS and CDR2 YFSETQ. V was pared by 3 bases and J by 4 bases, with 8 bases between. The CDR3 is 13 residues long. The data derive from a study of beta chain bispecific antibodies for T cell cancers. Findings and caveats of the study: Most targeted TRBV signal came from the leukemia cell line cells, not normal T cells.

Using its own MiXCR run on the 5' RACE reads, TCRdb lists one record per CDR3 protein. The sample lists approximately 20,000 distinct CDR3 sequences; 2.6% were seen once. Either OKT3 anti-CD3 antibody or CD3/CD28 beads expanded T cells from blood mononuclear cells over approximately 3 days. The chain has TRBV5-1 and TRBJ2-1, with D tentatively TRBD2 (5 bases). The TCR was taken from a human donor in good health. Some clones in this sample may be carry-over from other donors' samples. The source material was healthy donor T cells cultured with leukemia cells. In nucleotides, the CDR3 is TGCGCCAGCAGCTGGACTTCATACAATGAGCAGTTCTTC. Its translation is CASSWTSYNEQFF. Filled out from reference TRBV5-1 and TRBJ2-1, the complete variable domain reads KAGVTQTPRYLIKTRGQQVTLSCSPISGHRSVSWYQQTPGQGLQFLFEYFSETQRNKGNFPGRFSGRQFSNSRSEMNVSTLELGDSALYLCASSWTSYNEQFFGPGTRLTVL.